This TCR beta chain came from a study of OX40 agonist ivuxolimab in advanced cancers. Regarding the study as a whole: The study found among the lowest clonal expansion in partial responders at 0.1-3.0 mg/kg. Clonal expansion from baseline to week 6 occurred in both CD4+ and CD8+ T cells.

Here immunoSEQ multiplex PCR was the method, and the copy in TCRdb shows in-frame clones only, minus some. The data show 65,000 to 90,000 clones, about 85% seen once. The cohort excluded patients with autoimmune disease history or systemic immunosuppression. With V trimmed by 3 bases and J by 4 bases, 7 bases remained unmatched. Germline loops: CDR1 SGHAT, CDR2 FQNNGV. This CDR3 is 15 amino acids long. Of note for this clone: The antigen remains undetermined.

The specimen comprised CD4+ or CD8+ T cells sorted from blood, sampled in a trial of the OX40 agonist ivuxolimab. The TCR originated in an adult with an advanced solid tumor such as melanoma, head and neck, liver or kidney cancer. The chain carries TRBV11-2 and TRBJ2-7, with 9 positions matching TRBD2. CDR3 nucleotides: TGTGCCAGCAGCTTGGATAGCGGGAGCTGGTACGAGCAGTACTTC. Its protein product is CASSLDSGSWYEQYF.